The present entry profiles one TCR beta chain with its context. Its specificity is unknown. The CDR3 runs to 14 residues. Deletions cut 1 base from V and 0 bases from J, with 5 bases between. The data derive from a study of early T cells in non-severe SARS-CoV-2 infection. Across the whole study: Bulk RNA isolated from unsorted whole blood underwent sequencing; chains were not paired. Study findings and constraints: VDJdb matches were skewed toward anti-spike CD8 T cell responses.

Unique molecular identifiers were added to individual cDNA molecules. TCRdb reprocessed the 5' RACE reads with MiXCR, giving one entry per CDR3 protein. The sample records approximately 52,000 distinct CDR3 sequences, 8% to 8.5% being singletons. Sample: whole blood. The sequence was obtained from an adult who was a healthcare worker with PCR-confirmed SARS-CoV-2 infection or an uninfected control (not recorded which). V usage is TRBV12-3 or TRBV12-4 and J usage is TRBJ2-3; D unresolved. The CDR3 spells CASSLEHSTDTQYF. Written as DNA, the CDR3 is TGTGCCAGCAGTTTAGAGCATAGCACAGATACGCAGTATTTT.